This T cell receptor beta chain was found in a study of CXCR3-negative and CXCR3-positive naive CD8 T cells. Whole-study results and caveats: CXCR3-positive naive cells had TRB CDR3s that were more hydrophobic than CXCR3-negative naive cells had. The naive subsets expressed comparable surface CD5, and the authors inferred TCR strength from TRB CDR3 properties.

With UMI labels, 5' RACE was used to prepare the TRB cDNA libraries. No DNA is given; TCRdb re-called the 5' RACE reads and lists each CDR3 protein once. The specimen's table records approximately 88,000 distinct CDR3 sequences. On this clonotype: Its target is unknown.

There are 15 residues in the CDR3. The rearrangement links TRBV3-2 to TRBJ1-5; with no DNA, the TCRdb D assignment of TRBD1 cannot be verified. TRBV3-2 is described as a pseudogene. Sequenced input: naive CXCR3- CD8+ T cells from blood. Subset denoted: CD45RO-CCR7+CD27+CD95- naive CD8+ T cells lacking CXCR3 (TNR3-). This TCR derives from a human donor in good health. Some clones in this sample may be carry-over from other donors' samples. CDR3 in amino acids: CASSRPGGSNQPQHF.